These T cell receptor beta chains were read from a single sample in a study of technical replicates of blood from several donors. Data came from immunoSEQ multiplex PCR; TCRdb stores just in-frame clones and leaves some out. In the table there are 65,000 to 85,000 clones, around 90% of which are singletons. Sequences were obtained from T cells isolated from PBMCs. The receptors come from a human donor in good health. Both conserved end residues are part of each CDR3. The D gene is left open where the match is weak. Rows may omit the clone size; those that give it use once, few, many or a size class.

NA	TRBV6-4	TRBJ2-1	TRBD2	TGTGCCAGCAGTGAGGGGACTAGCGGGAGGATTAGTGAGCAGTTCTTC	CASSEGTSGRISEQFF
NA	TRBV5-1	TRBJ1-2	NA	TGCGCCAGCAGCTTGTCCCCCCTGGAGGGGTATGGCTACACCTTC	CASSLSPLEGYGYTF
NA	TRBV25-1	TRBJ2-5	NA	TGTGCCGGTAGTTGGGAGCACTTC	CAGSWEHF
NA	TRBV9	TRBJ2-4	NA	TGTGCCAGCAGCACCGAACAGCCATTGCTAGCCAAAAACATTCAGTACTTC	CASSTEQPLLAKNIQYF
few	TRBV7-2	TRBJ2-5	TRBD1	TGTGCCAGCAGCACCGGACAGGATCAGACCCAGTACTTC	CASSTGQDQTQYF
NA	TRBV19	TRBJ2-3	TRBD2	TGTGCCAGTATCCGACTAGCGGGATACACAGATACGCAGTATTTT	CASIRLAGYTDTQYF
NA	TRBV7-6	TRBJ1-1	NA	TGTGCCAGCAGCTTATCCTCGGTGAACACTGAAGCTTTCTTT	CASSLSSVNTEAFF
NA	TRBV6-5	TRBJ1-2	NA	TGTGCCAGCAGTTACTCGAGTAACCACTATGGCTACACCTTC	CASSYSSNHYGYTF
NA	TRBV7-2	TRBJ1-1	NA	TGTGCCAGCAGCTTGACAGGAGGTGACACTGAAGCTTTCTTT	CASSLTGGDTEAFF
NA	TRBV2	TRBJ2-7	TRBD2	TGTGCCAGCAGAACCGAGCGGGAGCGTCTAGGCGAGCAGTACTTC	CASRTERERLGEQYF
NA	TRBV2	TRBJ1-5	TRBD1	TGTGCCAGCAGTGGAGACAGGGGAATTCAGCCCCAGCATTTT	CASSGDRGIQPQHF
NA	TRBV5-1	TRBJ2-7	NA	TGCGCCAGCAAGACAGGCTACGAGCAGTACTTC	CASKTGYEQYF
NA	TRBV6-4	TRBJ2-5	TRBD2	TGTGCCAGCAGTGAATCTAGCGGAGGGGCGGAGACCCAGTACTTC	CASSESSGGAETQYF
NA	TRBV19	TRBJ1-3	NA	TGTGCCACTTGGGCGGGGGCTGGAAACACCATATATTTT	CATWAGAGNTIYF
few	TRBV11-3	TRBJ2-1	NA	TGTGCCAGCAGCCCTTGGGTGTGGAGCTCCTACAATGAGCAGTTCTTC	CASSPWVWSSYNEQFF
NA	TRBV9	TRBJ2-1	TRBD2	TGTGCCAGCAGCTTAGCGGGAAACAATGAGCAGTTCTTC	CASSLAGNNEQFF
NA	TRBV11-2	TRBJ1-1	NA	TGTGCCAGCAGCTTATCGGGGATGAACACTGAAGCTTTCTTT	CASSLSGMNTEAFF
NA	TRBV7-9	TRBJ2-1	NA	TGTGCCAGCAGCGAAACCGAGGGTGAGCAGTTCTTC	CASSETEGEQFF
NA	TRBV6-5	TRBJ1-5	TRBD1	TGTGCCAGCAGTTATGGACAGGGAGTTCAGCCCCAGCATTTT	CASSYGQGVQPQHF
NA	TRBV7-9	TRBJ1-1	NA	TGTGCCAGCAGCCCGGGGGGTTACGCTGAAGCTTTCTTT	CASSPGGYAEAFF
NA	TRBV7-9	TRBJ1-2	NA	TGTGCCAGCAGCTTAGGCGGCAGGGATCAAGGCTACACCTTC	CASSLGGRDQGYTF
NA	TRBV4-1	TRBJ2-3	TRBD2	TGCGCCAGCAGCCGCTTGTTAGTTGCGGGAGTAACAGATACGCAGTATTTT	CASSRLLVAGVTDTQYF
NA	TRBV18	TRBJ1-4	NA	TGTGCCAGCTCACCTATTGAGGGTCAGAATGAAAAACTGTTTTTT	CASSPIEGQNEKLFF
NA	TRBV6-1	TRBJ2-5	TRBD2	TGTGCCAGCAGTGAAGTTTTGAAGGGGCGGGAGGTACCAGTCCTTGGTCTGGAGACCCAGTACTTC	CASSEVLKGREVPVLGLETQYF
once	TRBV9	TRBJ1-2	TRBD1	TGTGCCAGCAGCGATTCAGGGGGACGAGAGGGCTACACCTTC	CASSDSGGREGYTF
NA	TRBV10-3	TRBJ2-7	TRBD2	TGTGCCGCTCTAGCGGGAGCAGGCTTCGAGCAGTACTTC	CAALAGAGFEQYF
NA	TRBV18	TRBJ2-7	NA	TGTGCCAGCTCGGGGGCTAGCGGATCCTACGAGCAGTACTTC	CASSGASGSYEQYF
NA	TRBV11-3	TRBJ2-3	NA	TGTGCCAGCAGCTTCCGGGATCCAGATACGCAGTATTTT	CASSFRDPDTQYF
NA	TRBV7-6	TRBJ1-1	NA	TGTGCCAGCAGCCGGGTTTCGGCAGGGTTCACTGAAGCTTTCTTT	CASSRVSAGFTEAFF
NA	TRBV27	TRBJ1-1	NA	TGTGCCAGCAGTTTATCTGGTACAGGGTTAGCTGAAGCTTTCTTT	CASSLSGTGLAEAFF
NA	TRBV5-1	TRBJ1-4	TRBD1	TGCGCCAGTAAAAGGACAGGGAATGAAAAACTGTTTTTT	CASKRTGNEKLFF
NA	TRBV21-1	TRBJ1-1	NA	TGTGCCAGCAGCTATCTTATCTTTCACAGGTCAATGAACACTGAAGCTTTCTTT	CASSYLIFHRSMNTEAFF
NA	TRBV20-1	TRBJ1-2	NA	TGCAGTGCTAGTCCAAACTATGGCTACACCTTC	CSASPNYGYTF
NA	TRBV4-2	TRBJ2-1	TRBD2	TGTGCCACTGATAGCGGGAACGTATACTACAATGAGCAGTTCTTC	CATDSGNVYYNEQFF
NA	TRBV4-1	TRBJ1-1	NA	TGCGCCAGCAGCCATCATACGGTGAACACTGAAGCTTTCTTT	CASSHHTVNTEAFF
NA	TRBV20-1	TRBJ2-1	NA	TGCAGTGCTAGAATCAGTGAGCAGTTCTTC	CSARISEQFF